One and the same sample provided the 10 T cell receptor beta chains below, sequenced in a study of blood T cell repertoires in COVID-19. The method was immunoSEQ multiplex PCR; TCRdb's version includes in-frame clones alone and lacks a portion of them. The sample lists 90,000 or so clones; roughly 90% were seen once. Sequencing was carried out using peripheral blood. These TCRs come from a woman in her seventies with acute or convalescent COVID-19.

V and J are TRBV7-9 and TRBJ2-5; TRBD2 might be the D (5 bases). V was trimmed by 3 bases and J by 0 bases, leaving 5 bases between them. The CDR3 is 13 residues long. Germline V gene lookup returns CDR1 SEHNR and CDR2 FQNEAQ (reference sequence). Here the CDR3 reads CASSFSDQETQYF. As DNA, the CDR3 is TGTGCCAGCAGCTTTAGCGACCAAGAGACCCAGTACTTC.

CDR3 region: CASSQEGPQAKRGPYEQYF. The DNA of the CDR3 is TGTGCCAGCAGCCAAGAGGGCCCCCAAGCCAAGCGGGGGCCCTACGAGCAGTACTTC. This rearrangement joins TRBV3-1 (or the pseudogene TRBV3-2) to TRBJ2-7; 8 bases align to TRBD2. Germline V gene sequence: CDR1 LGHDT, CDR2 YNNKEL (reference sequence). This CDR3 comprises 19 residues. With 0 bases clipped from V and 2 bases from J, the junction kept 15 bases outside the gene matches.

The rearrangement uses TRBV3-1 (or the pseudogene TRBV3-2) and TRBJ1-2; 7 bases map to TRBD1. Germline assignment: CDR1 LGHDT and CDR2 YNNKEL (reference sequence). V gave up 3 bases and J gave up 1 base; unmatched junction bases: 8. The CDR3 length is 16 residues. As DNA, the CDR3 is TGTGCCAGCAGCCAGAGGGTAACAGGGGTTAACTATGGCTACACCTTC. Its protein product is CASSQRVTGVNYGYTF.

This clone occurred a few times. The rearrangement uses TRBV3-1 (or the pseudogene TRBV3-2) and TRBJ2-1; 10 bases line up with TRBD1. This CDR3 has 16 amino acids. The V and J ends lost 3 bases and 9 bases, in that order; junction bases with no gene match: 11. Germline CDR1 reads LGHDT; CDR2 reads YNNKEL (reference sequence). The CDR3 region is CASSHTGTGVHSEQFF. The CDR3 coding sequence is TGTGCCAGCAGCCATACCGGGACAGGGGTCCATAGTGAGCAGTTCTTC.

This sequence joins TRBV5-1 and TRBJ2-3; 11 bases line up with TRBD2. This CDR3 is built from 17 residues. Germline values: CDR1 SGHRS, CDR2 YFSETQ. J was trimmed by 4 bases and V by 0 bases; bases with no gene match: 7. The CDR3, as DNA: TGCGCCAGCAGCTTGGGGGCTAGCGGGGGGAACGCAGATACGCAGTATTTT. It is translated as CASSLGASGGNADTQYF.

In this sample, this clone turned up a few times. The J gene is TRBJ2-1, the V gene TRBV28; 7 bases map to TRBD2. The CDR3 extends over 15 amino acids. Losses at the gene ends were 8 bases for V and 4 bases for J; bases not matched to a gene: 11. CDR1 and CDR2 (germline): MDHEN, SYDVKM. The CDR3 DNA follows: TGTGCCAGCCGGAAATCGGGGGGATTATACAATGAGCAGTTCTTC. Amino acids: CASRKSGGLYNEQFF.

This clone was observed a single time. The chain combines TRBV7-9 with TRBJ1-5; weak D call: TRBD1 (5 bases). Germline V gene sequence: CDR1 SEHNR, CDR2 FQNEAQ (reference sequence). The CDR3 is 14 residues long. V was pared by 3 bases and J by 3 bases, with 9 bases between. The CDR3 here is CASSFGGNNQPQHF. CDR3 coding DNA: TGTGCCAGCAGCTTCGGGGGAAACAATCAGCCCCAGCATTTT.

This chain uses TRBV10-1 with TRBJ2-1; 9 bases line up with TRBD1. The CDR3 sequence is 15 residues long. Trimming took 4 bases from V and 2 from J; bases not matched to a gene: 3. Per the germline V gene, CDR1 is WNHNN and CDR2 is SYGVQD (reference sequence). The CDR3 protein is CASSVGTGTYNEQFF. The CDR3 DNA sequence: TGCGCCAGCAGTGTTGGGACAGGGACCTACAATGAGCAGTTCTTC.

V and J are TRBV5-1 and TRBJ2-5, with 11 bases matching TRBD1. Germline CDR1 SGHRS, CDR2 YFSETQ. V shed 1 base and J 4 bases; nucleotides not matched to a gene: 3. The CDR3 contains 15 residues. This CDR3 reads CASSLRTGGLETQYF. In nucleotides, the CDR3 is TGCGCCAGCAGCTTGAGGACAGGGGGCTTAGAGACCCAGTACTTC.

This sequence joins TRBV5-8 and TRBJ1-5, with TRBD1 matching 7 bases. The germline V gene has CDR1 SGHTS and CDR2 YDEGEE. This CDR3 comprises 13 residues. V gave up 5 bases and J gave up 9 bases; unmatched junction bases: 8. CDR3 region: CASRSDRVAPQHF. The CDR3 bases are TGTGCCAGCAGAAGCGACAGGGTAGCGCCCCAGCATTTT.